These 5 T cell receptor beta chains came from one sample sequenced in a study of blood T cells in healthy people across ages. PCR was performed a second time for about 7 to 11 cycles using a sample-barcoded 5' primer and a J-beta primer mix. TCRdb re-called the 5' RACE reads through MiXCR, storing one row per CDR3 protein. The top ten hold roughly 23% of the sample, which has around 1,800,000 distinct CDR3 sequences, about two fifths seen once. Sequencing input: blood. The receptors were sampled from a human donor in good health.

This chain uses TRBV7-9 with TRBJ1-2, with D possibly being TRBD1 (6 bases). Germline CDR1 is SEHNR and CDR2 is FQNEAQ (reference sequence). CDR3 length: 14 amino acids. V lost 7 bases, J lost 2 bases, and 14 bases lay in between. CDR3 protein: CASTQQGGNYGYTF. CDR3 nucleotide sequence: TGTGCCAGCACCCAACAGGGAGGGAACTATGGCTACACCTTC.

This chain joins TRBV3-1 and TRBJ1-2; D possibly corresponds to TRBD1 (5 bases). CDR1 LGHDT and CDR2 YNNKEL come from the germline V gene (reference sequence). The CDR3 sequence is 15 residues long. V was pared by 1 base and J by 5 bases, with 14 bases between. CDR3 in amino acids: CASSQGSGLEYGYTF. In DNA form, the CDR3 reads TGTGCCAGCAGCCAAGGTTCAGGGCTGGAATATGGCTACACCTTC.

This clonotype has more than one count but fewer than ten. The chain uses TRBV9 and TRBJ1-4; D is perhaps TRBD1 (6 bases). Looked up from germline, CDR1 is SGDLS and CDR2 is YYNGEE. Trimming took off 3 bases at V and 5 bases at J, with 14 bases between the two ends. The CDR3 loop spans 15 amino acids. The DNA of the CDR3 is TGTGCCAGCAGCGCTAGCGGGACACCAAATGAAAAACTGTTTTTT. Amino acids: CASSASGTPNEKLFF.

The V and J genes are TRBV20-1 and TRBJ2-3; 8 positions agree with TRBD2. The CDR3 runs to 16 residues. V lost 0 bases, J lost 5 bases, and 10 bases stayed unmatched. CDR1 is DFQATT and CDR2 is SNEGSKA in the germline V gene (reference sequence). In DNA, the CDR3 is TGCAGTGCTAGAGACGGACGGGGGGGTGCAGGAGATACGCAGTATTTT. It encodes CSARDGRGGAGDTQYF.

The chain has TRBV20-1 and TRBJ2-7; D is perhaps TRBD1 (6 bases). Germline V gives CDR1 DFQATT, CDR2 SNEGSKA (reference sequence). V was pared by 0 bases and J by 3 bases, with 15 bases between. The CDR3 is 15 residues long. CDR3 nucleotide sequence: TGCAGTGCTAGAGAAGTACGACAGGACGGCTACGAGCAGTACTTC. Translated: CSAREVRQDGYEQYF.